The clone carrying this TCR beta chain was counted once. The antigen remains undetermined. The sample comes from a study of cytomegalovirus exposure and HLA in healthy donors. Study-wide context: The roughly 110 validation repertoires were reported in a later analysis to have been generated on the same platform as the 500 to 700 first-cohort repertoires. Study-level results: In vitro testing confirmed a few CMV-associated chains as specific for CMV antigens. In the 90 to 150 validation repertoires, about 94% of cluster scores exceeded 0, per a later analysis.

This table comes from immunoSEQ multiplex PCR, and its TCRdb copy is limited to in-frame clones, with some not included. The table shows about 130,000 clones, with about 90% occurring only once. Germline V CDR1 and CDR2: SGHVS, FQNEAQ. The CDR3 is made up of 14 amino acids. Trimming removed 0 bases from V and 6 bases from J, with 10 bases in between. The donors were part of the validation cohort, which consisted of roughly 110 subjects and was separate from the first cohort of 666 subjects. The sample consisted of PBMCs. The receptor comes from a young man in good health and CMV-seronegative. V usage is TRBV7-8 and J usage is TRBJ2-3, with D unresolved. Written as DNA, the CDR3 is TGTGCCAGCAGCTTAGCTGGGCGTGAGGATACGCAGTATTTT. Its translation is CASSLAGREDTQYF.